These 6 T cell receptor beta chains were all obtained from the same sample, sequenced in a study of T cell repertoires in cytomegalovirus infection. TCRdb re-called the reads with MiXCR, one entry per CDR3 protein. The sample records around 490,000 distinct CDR3 sequences, around 27% being singletons. Sample: PBMCs. The origin of the receptors is a human donor in good health (CMV status not recorded). Some clones in this sample may be carry-over from other donors' samples.

This clonotype was seen only a few times. This chain connects TRBV7-9 to TRBJ2-3; 11 nucleotides agree with TRBD1. V dropped 6 bases and J dropped 4; count of bases not matched to a gene: 6. The CDR3 runs 15 residues. In germline, CDR1 is SEHNR, CDR2 FQNEAQ (reference sequence). The CDR3, as DNA: TGTGCCAGCAGTTCGGGACAGGGGGAGGCAGATACGCAGTATTTT. It translates to CASSSGQGEADTQYF.

V gene TRBV11-3 combines with J gene TRBJ2-1, with 8 bases fitting TRBD2. CDR1 is SGHNT and CDR2 is YENEEA in the germline V gene. The V and J ends lost 1 base and 9 bases, in that order; junction bases with no gene match: 8. This CDR3 is built from 15 residues. This CDR3 is CASSLVSGSRGEQFF. The CDR3 region has the DNA TGTGCCAGCAGCTTAGTAAGCGGGAGTAGGGGTGAGCAGTTCTTC.

The chain combines TRBV6-1 with TRBJ2-7; 11 nucleotides align to TRBD2. V trimming: 5 bases; J trimming: 13 bases; junction bases outside the gene matches: 19. Germline values: CDR1 MNHNS, CDR2 SASEGT. The CDR3 length is 16 residues. CDR3 residues: CASSPMGIPGLADHYV. DNA of the CDR3: TGTGCCAGCAGTCCGATGGGAATTCCGGGACTAGCGGATCATTACGTC.

CDR3 DNA: TGCAGCGCCGATAGAGCGTACAATGAGCAGTTCTTC. As protein: CSADRAYNEQFF. The chain carries TRBV29-1 and TRBJ2-1, with D uncertain. The length of the CDR3 is 12 residues. CDR1 and CDR2 (germline): SQVTM, ANQGSEA. V was shortened by 7 bases and J by 4 bases, with 11 bases between the two germline ends.

In its sample, this clonotype was seen a few times. V gene TRBV11-2 combines with J gene TRBJ1-2; D perhaps matches TRBD1 (5 bases). CDR1 is SGHAT, CDR2 FQNNGV, per germline. The CDR3 loop spans 19 amino acids. V lost 1 base and J lost 4, with 25 bases in between. CDR3 residues: CASSLGEDRTGLGFYGYTF. DNA of the CDR3: TGTGCCAGCAGCTTAGGCGAGGATCGAACAGGCCTCGGATTCTATGGCTACACCTTC.

The chain uses TRBV27 and TRBJ1-5; TRBD1 is a possible D gene (5 bases). Germline CDR1 and CDR2: MNHEY and SMNVEV (reference sequence). The CDR3 length is 18 residues. V was trimmed by 5 bases and J by 0 bases, leaving 20 bases between them. CDR3 residues: CASSVRGPQVYSNQPQHF. The DNA for the CDR3 is TGTGCCAGCAGTGTAAGGGGTCCTCAGGTGTATAGCAATCAGCCCCAGCATTTT.